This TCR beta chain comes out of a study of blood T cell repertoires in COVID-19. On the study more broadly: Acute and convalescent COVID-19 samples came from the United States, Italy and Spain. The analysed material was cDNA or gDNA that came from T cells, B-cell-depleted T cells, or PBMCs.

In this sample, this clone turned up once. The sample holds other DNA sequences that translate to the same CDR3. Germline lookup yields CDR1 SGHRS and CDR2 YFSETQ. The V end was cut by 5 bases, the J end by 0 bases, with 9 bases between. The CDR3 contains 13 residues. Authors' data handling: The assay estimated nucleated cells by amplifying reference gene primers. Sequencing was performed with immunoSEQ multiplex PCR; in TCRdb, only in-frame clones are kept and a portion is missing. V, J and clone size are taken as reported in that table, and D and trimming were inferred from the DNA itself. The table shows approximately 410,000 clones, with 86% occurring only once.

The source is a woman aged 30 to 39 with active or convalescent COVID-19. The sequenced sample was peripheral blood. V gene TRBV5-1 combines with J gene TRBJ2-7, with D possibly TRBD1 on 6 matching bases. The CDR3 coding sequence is TGCGCCAGCAGGGACAGTAGCTCCTACGAGCAGTACTTC. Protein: CASRDSSSYEQYF.